This T cell receptor beta chain came from a study of T cell responses to AZD1222 COVID-19 vaccine. General study points: White British ancestry dominated among donors, who included more females, and clonal diversity was possibly underestimated. Per reports, nearly half of all spike-specific TCRs target regions that are unmutated in variants.

The CDR3 has 13 amino acids. Germline CDR1 LGHNT, CDR2 FRNRAP. Trimming removed 1 base from V and 1 base from J, with 2 bases in between. This clone turned up a few times. The antigen is undetermined. Repertoires were generated with immunoSEQ multiplex PCR, while TCRdb's copy carries only in-frame clones and drops some. This repertoire shows about 78,000 clones, 88% found once; its top ten account for approximately 5.4%. The receptor was isolated from an adult in good health. Sequenced material: peripheral blood, taken on day 0 of MenACWY control vaccination. V gene TRBV12-5 combines with J gene TRBJ1-5; D not certain. CDR3 coding DNA: TGTGCTAGTGGTTTGGAAAGCAATCAGCCCCAGCATTTT. Encoded protein: CASGLESNQPQHF. Supplemented by reference TRBV12-5 and TRBJ1-5, the full variable domain reads DARVTQTPRHKVTEMGQEVTMRCQPILGHNTVFWYRQTMMQGLELLAYFRNRAPLDDSGMPKDRFSAEMPDATLATLKIQPSEPRDSAVYFCASGLESNQPQHFGDGTRLSIL.